This TCR beta chain was found in a study of blood T cell repertoires in COVID-19. Allocation to cohorts depended on clinical history reported by the participants. The V end lost 3 bases, the J end lost 1 base, and 12 bases lay between the germline ends. Per the germline V gene, CDR1 is SQVTM and CDR2 is ANQGSEA. The CDR3 is 14 residues long. Produced via immunoSEQ multiplex PCR; TCRdb's table is partial and in-frame only. The sample lists about 240,000 clones; 75% to 90% were seen once. The sequence came from a woman aged 40 to 49 with acute COVID-19. The chain recombines TRBV29-1 with TRBJ2-5; weak D call: TRBD1 (5 bases). Specimen: PBMCs or T cells enriched from blood (not recorded which). Here the CDR3 DNA reads TGCAGCGTTGAGGTTGCAGGGCGCCAAGAGACCCAGTACTTC. It is translated as CSVEVAGRQETQYF.